A single sample gave rise to the 8 T cell receptor beta chains below, sequenced in a study of shared clonotypes between healthy human individuals. Only in-frame clones appear in the TCRdb table, and some are missing; sequencing was by immunoSEQ multiplex PCR. The sample contains over 1.5 million clones, 98% of which appear only once. Sequenced input: naive CD4+ T cells sorted from blood. The subset is: CD45RA+ positively selected. These receptors were collected from a man between 25 and 39 years old in good health.

About this clone itself: This specimen includes other DNA sequences encoding the same CDR3. This chain joins TRBV5-1 and TRBJ2-1; 15 nucleotides line up with TRBD2. V trimming: 5 bases; J trimming: 8 bases; junction bases outside the gene matches: 5. The CDR3 covers 15 residues. CDR1 is SGHRS, CDR2 YFSETQ, per germline. The CDR3 sequence: CASRGLAGGGDEQFF. DNA of the CDR3: TGCGCCAGCAGGGGACTAGCGGGAGGTGGGGATGAGCAGTTCTTC.

The chain combines TRBV15 with TRBJ2-7; D is unclear. The V gene's germline CDR1 is LNHNV and CDR2 YYDKDF (reference sequence). V gave up 8 bases and J gave up 2 bases, with 13 bases separating them. CDR3 length equals 13 residues. Here the CDR3 DNA reads TGTGCCACCTATAACAATGGCCCCTACGAGCAGTACTTC. As protein: CATYNNGPYEQYF.

The rearrangement joins TRBV19 to TRBJ1-1, with 7 bases aligning to TRBD1. Germline V lookup: CDR1 LNHDA, CDR2 SQIVND (reference sequence). J lost 4 bases, V lost 6 bases, and 5 bases had no gene match. This CDR3 spans 13 amino acids. CDR3 coding DNA: TGTGCCAGTAGGACAGGGAGGGTCACTGAAGCTTTCTTT. Protein product: CASRTGRVTEAFF.

The chain recombines TRBV4-2 with TRBJ2-7; 8 bases fit TRBD1. CDR1 LGHNA and CDR2 YNFKEQ come from the germline V gene. The CDR3 is made up of 16 amino acids. J was trimmed by 9 bases and V by 0 bases; bases with no gene match: 13. CDR3 sequence: CASSQESGRGQLGQYF. The CDR3 DNA is TGTGCCAGCAGCCAAGAATCGGGCAGGGGGCAACTAGGGCAGTACTTC.

This clone was detected only once. The rearrangement joins TRBV9 to TRBJ1-2; D uncertain. CDR1 is SGDLS, CDR2 YYNGEE, per germline. The V gene lost 0 bases and the J gene lost 3 bases, with 9 bases spanning the gap. The CDR3 has 14 amino acids. The CDR3 is CASSVGSGDYGYTF. DNA of the CDR3: TGTGCCAGCAGCGTAGGGAGTGGGGACTATGGCTACACCTTC.

V and J are TRBV19 and TRBJ2-1; 7 bases match TRBD2. V shed 1 base and J 7 bases; nucleotides not matched to a gene: 1. Germline V gives CDR1 LNHDA, CDR2 SQIVND (reference sequence). This CDR3 has 13 amino acids. Here the CDR3 DNA reads TGTGCCAGTAGTATAGGGACTAGGAATGAGCAGTTCTTC. Protein: CASSIGTRNEQFF.

Notes on this clone: Other DNA sequences within the sample encode an identical CDR3. CDR3 nucleotide sequence: TGCGCCAGCAGCGCGACTAGCGGTTCCTACGAGCAGTACTTC. Translated: CASSATSGSYEQYF. The chain employs TRBV5-1 and TRBJ2-7; 9 bases map to TRBD2. This CDR3 has 14 residues. The germline V gene has CDR1 SGHRS and CDR2 YFSETQ. V trimming: 4 bases; J trimming: 1 base; junction bases outside the gene matches: 3.

The chain is built from TRBV30 and TRBJ2-7; the D is unclear. Germline loops: CDR1 GTSNPN, CDR2 SVGIG (reference sequence). The germline V and J ends were trimmed by 1 base and 3 bases, with 13 bases remaining between them. The CDR3 loop spans 14 amino acids. The CDR3 nucleotides are TGTGCCTGGAGTGCAGGTGGGTCTTACTACGAGCAGTACTTC. Translating gives CAWSAGGSYYEQYF.